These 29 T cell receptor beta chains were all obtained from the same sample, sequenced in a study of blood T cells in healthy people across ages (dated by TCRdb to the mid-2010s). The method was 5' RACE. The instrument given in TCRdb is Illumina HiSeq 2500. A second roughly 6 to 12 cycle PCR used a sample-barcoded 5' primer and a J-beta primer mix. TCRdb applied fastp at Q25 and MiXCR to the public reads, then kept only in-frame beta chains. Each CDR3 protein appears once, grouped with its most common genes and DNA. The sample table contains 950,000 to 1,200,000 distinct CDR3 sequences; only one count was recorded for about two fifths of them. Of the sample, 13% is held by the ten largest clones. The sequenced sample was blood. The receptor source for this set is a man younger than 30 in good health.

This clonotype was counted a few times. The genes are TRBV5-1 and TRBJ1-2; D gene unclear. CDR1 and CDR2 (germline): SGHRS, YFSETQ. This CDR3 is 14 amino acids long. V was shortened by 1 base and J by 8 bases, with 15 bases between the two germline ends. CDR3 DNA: TGCGCCAGCAGCTTGCTCCAGGACGATCAGGGCTACACCTTC. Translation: CASSLLQDDQGYTF.

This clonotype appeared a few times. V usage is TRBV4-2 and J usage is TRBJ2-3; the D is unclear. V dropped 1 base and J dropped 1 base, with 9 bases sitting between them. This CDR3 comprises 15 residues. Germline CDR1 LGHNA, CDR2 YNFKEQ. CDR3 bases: TGTGCCAGCAGCCAAGGTCGGCAGGGCACAGATACGCAGTATTTT. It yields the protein CASSQGRQGTDTQYF.

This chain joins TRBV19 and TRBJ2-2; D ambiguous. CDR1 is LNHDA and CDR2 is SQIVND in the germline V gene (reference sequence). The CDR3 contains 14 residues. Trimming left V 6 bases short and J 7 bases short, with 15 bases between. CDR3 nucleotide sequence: TGTGCCAGTAGGCTCCCGGGCCGGCGCGGGGAGCTGTTTTTT. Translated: CASRLPGRRGELFF.

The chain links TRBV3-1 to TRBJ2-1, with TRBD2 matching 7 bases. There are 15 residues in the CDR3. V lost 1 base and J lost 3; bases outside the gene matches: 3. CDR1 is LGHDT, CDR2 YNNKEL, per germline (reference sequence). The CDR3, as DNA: TGTGCCAGCAGCCAAGGGTGGGGGGGCTACAATGAGCAGTTCTTC. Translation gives CASSQGWGGYNEQFF.

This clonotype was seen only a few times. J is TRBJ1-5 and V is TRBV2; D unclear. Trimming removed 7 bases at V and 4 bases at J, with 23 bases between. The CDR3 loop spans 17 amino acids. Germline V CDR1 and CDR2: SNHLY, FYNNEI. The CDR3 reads CASNTLGGRISNQPQHF. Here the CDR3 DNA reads TGTGCCAGCAATACCCTGGGAGGACGAATCTCAAATCAGCCCCAGCATTTT.

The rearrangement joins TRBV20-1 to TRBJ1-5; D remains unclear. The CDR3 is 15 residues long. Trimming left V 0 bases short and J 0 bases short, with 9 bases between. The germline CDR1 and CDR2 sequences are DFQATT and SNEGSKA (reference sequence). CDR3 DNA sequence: TGCAGTGCTAGAGAGGCGGTAAATAGCAATCAGCCCCAGCATTTT. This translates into CSAREAVNSNQPQHF.

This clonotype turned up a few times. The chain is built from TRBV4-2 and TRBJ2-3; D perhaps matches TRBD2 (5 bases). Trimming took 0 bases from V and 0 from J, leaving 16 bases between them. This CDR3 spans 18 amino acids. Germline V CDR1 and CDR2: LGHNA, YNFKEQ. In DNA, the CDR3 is TGTGCCAGCAGCCAAGATCGGTTACGGGGAACTAGCACAGATACGCAGTATTTT. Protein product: CASSQDRLRGTSTDTQYF.

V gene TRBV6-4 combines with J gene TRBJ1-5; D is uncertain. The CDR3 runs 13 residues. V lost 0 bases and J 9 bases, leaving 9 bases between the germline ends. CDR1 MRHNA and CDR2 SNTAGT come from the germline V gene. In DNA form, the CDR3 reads TGTGCCAGCAGTGACTCGCCAGGTGGGCCCCAGCATTTT. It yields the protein CASSDSPGGPQHF.

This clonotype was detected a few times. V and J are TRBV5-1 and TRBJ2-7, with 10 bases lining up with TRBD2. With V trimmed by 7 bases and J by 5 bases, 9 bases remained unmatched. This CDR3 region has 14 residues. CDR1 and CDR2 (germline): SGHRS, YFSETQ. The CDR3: CASRPGTSVNEQYF. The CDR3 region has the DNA TGCGCCAGCCGCCCCGGGACTAGCGTCAACGAGCAGTACTTC.

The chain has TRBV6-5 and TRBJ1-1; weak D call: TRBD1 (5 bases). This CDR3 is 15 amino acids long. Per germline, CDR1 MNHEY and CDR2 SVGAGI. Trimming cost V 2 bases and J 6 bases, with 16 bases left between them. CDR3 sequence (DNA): TGTGCCAGCAGTTACGTCACGGGGCGAAGGGCTGAAGCTTTCTTT. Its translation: CASSYVTGRRAEAFF.

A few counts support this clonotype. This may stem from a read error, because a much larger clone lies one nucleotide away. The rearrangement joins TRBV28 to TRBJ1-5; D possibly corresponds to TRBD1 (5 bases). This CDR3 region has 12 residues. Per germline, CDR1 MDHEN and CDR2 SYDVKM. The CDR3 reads CAGSSQRGPQHF. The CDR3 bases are TGTGCCGGCAGTTCCCAGAGGGGCCCCCAGCATTTT.

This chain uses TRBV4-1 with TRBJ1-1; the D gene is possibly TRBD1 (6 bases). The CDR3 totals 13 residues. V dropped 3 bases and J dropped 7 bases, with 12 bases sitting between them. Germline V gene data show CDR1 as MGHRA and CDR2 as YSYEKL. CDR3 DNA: TGCGCCAGCAGCCACCTGGACAGCAATGAAGCTTTCTTT. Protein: CASSHLDSNEAFF.

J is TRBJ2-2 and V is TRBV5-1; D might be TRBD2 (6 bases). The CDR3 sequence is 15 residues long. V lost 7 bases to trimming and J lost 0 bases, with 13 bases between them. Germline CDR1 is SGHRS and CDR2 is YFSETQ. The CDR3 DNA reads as TGCGCCAGCGCTTCGGAGGGGACGAACACCGGGGAGCTGTTTTTT. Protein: CASASEGTNTGELFF.

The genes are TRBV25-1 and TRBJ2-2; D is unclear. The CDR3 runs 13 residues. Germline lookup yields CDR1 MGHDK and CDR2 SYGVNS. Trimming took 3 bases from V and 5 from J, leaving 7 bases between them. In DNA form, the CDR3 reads TGTGCCAGCAGTGATAGGATGACCGGGGAGCTGTTTTTT. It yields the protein CASSDRMTGELFF.

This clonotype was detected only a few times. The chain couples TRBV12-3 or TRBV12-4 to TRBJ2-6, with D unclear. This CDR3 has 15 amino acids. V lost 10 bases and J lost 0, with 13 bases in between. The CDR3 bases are TGTGCCAACTTCCAGGTTGTCTCTGGGGCCAACGTCCTGACTTTC. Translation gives CANFQVVSGANVLTF.

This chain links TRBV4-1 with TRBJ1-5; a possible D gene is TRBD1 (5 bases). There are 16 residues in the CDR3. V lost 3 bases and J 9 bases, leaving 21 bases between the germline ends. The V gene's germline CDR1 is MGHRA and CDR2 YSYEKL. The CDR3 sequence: CASSHVGRSTFGPQHF. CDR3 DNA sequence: TGCGCCAGCAGCCATGTGGGACGTTCGACCTTTGGGCCCCAGCATTTT.

The CDR3 DNA sequence: TGTGCCAGCAGGGGACAGGCCCTTGGCTACACCTTC. It specifies CASRGQALGYTF. The chain uses TRBV28 and TRBJ1-2; 8 positions agree with TRBD1. Trimming at V came to 6 bases and at J to 7 bases, leaving 4 bases not matched to a gene. CDR1 MDHEN and CDR2 SYDVKM come from the germline V gene. This CDR3 comprises 12 residues.

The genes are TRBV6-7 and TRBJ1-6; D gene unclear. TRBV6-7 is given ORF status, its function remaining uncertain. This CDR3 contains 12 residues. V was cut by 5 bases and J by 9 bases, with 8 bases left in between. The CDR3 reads CASSVDTSPLHF. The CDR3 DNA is TGTGCCAGCAGTGTTGACACTTCACCCCTCCACTTT.

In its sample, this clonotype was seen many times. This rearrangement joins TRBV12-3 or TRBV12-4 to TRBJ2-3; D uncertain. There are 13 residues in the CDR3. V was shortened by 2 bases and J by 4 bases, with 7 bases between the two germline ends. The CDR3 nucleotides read TGTGCCAGCAGTTTAAGATTCGCAGATACGCAGTATTTT. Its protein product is CASSLRFADTQYF.

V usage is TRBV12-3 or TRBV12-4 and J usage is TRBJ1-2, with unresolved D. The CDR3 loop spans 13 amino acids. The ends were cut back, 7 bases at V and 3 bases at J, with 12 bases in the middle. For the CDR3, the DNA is TGTGCCAGCACCCGGACGGAATACTATGGCTACACCTTC. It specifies CASTRTEYYGYTF.

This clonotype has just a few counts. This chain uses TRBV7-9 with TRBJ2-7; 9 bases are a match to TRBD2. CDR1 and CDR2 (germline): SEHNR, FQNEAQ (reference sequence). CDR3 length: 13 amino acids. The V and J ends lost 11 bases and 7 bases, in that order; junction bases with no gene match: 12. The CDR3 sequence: CAGPRRGGKEQYF. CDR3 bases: TGTGCCGGCCCACGGCGGGGGGGAAAGGAGCAGTACTTC.

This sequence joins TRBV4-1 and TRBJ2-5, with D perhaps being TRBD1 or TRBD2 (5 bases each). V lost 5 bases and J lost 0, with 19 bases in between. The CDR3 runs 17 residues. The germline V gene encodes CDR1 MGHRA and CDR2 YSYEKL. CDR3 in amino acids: CASSTPTRDLNQETQYF. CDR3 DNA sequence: TGCGCCAGCAGCACCCCAACTCGGGACCTAAACCAAGAGACCCAGTACTTC.

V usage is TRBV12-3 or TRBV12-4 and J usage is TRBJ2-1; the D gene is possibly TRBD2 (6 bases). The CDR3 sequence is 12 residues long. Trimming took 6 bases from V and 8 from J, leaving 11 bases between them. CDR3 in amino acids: CASSPWEDEQFF. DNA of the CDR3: TGTGCCAGCAGCCCCTGGGAGGATGAGCAGTTCTTC.

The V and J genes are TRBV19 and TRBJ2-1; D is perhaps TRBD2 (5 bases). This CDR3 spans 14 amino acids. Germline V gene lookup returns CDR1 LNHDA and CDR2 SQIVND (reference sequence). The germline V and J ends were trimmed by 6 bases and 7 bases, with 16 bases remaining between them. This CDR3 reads CASSPLNSGNEQFF. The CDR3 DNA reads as TGTGCCAGTAGCCCCCTGAACTCGGGGAATGAGCAGTTCTTC.

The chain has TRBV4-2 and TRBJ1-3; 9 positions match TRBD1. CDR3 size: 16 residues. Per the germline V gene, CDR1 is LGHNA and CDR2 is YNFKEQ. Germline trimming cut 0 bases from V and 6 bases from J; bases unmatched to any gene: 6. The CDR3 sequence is CASSQDPGQGVNTIYF. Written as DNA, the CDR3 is TGTGCCAGCAGCCAAGATCCGGGACAGGGAGTAAACACCATATATTTT.

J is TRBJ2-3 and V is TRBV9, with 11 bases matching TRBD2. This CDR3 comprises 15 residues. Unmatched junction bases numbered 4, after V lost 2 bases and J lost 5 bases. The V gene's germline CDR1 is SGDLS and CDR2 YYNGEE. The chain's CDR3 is CASSVIAGGGDTQYF. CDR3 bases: TGTGCCAGCAGCGTGATAGCGGGGGGGGGAGATACGCAGTATTTT.

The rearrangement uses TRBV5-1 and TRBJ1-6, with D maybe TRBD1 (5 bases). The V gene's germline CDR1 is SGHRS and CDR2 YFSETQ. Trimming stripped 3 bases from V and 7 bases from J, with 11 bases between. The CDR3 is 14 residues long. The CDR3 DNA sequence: TGCGCCAGCAGCTCGGCGGGGACGAATTCACCCCTCCACTTT. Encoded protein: CASSSAGTNSPLHF.

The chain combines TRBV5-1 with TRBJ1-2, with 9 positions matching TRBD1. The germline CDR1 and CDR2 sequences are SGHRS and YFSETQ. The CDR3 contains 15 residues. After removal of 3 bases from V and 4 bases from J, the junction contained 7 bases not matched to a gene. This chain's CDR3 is CASSSEQGASYGYTF. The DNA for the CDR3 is TGCGCCAGCAGCTCGGAACAGGGGGCAAGCTATGGCTACACCTTC.

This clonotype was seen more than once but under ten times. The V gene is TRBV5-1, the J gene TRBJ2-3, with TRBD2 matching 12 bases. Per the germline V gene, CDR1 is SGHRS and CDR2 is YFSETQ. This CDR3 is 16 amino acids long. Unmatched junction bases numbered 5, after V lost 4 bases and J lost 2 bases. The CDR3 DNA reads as TGCGCCAGCAGCACGGGACTAGCGGGCGACACAGATACGCAGTATTTT. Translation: CASSTGLAGDTDTQYF.